This T cell receptor (beta chain) originates from a study of T cells in Graves' hyperthyroidism and ophthalmopathy. Study as a whole: Peripheral blood was drawn at first diagnosis, prior to all treatment.

This CDR3 comprises 16 residues. Germline CDR1 is MDHEN and CDR2 is SYDVKM. Trimming at V came to 6 bases and at J to 3 bases, leaving 7 bases not matched to a gene. Researchers took RNA transcripts and amplified the TCR beta CDR3 regions from them. A set of HTBI primers served as the primers for a first-round RT-PCR of the TCR CDR3. TCRdb called the multiplex PCR reads again in MiXCR, with one record for every CDR3 protein. Counted here are approximately 610,000 distinct CDR3 sequences, about 14% occurring once; the ten biggest clones make up approximately 4.3%. This clonotype came up a few times. Patients with uncontrolled infections, other autoimmune diseases, pregnancy or lactation were excluded.

This chain uses TRBV28 with TRBJ2-5; 13 bases match TRBD2. This sequence originates from a woman aged 40 to 50 with Graves' ophthalmopathy. The sequencing sample was made of blood. The CDR3 region is CASSIRGLAGEETQYF. The CDR3 nucleotides are TGTGCCAGCAGCATTAGAGGACTAGCGGGAGAAGAGACCCAGTACTTC.